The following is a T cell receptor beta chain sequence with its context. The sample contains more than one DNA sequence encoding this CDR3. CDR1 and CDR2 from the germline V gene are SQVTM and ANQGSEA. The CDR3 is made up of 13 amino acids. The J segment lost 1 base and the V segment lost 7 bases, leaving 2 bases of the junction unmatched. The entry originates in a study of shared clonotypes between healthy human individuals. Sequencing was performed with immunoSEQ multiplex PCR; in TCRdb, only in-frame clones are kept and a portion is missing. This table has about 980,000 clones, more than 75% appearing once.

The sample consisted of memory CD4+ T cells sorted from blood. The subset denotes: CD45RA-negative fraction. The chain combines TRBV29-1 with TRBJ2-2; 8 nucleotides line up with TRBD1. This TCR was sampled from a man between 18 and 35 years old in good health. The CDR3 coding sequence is TGCAGCGCCGACAGGGGGAACACCGGGGAGCTGTTTTTT. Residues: CSADRGNTGELFF.